What follows are 26 T cell receptor beta chains derived from one specimen sequenced in a study of blood T cell repertoires in COVID-19. Some clones are missing from TCRdb's copy, which holds only in-frame ones; the method was immunoSEQ multiplex PCR. The data show under 250,000 clones, around four fifths seen once. Sequencing was carried out using peripheral blood. These receptors were taken from a woman aged 70-85 years with active or convalescent COVID-19.

This clone appeared once. The gene calls are TRBV7-2 and TRBJ2-7, with 10 bases lining up with TRBD2. The V and J ends lost 0 bases and 4 bases, in that order; junction bases with no gene match: 6. CDR1 is SGHTA and CDR2 is FQGNSA in the germline V gene. CDR3 length: 16 amino acids. For the CDR3, the DNA is TGTGCCAGCAGCTTAGCTAGCGGGAGGACAGAATACGAGCAGTACTTC. This gives the protein CASSLASGRTEYEQYF.

The chain recombines TRBV25-1 with TRBJ2-5; D possibly corresponds to TRBD2 (7 bases). V lost 1 base and J 7 bases, leaving 13 bases between the germline ends. The CDR3 covers 14 residues. Germline CDR1 is MGHDK and CDR2 is SYGVNS. CDR3 sequence (DNA): TGTGCCAGCAGTGAATCGGGGGGCCGGGGGACCCAGTACTTC. The encoded protein is CASSESGGRGTQYF.

V gene TRBV19 combines with J gene TRBJ1-1; 11 bases line up with TRBD1. V lost 5 bases to trimming and J lost 3 bases; unmatched junction nucleotides: 8. Germline assignment: CDR1 LNHDA and CDR2 SQIVND (reference sequence). The CDR3 extends over 16 amino acids. The CDR3 nucleotides read TGTGCCAGTAGTCTCCGGACAGGGGGCCGGTACACTGAAGCTTTCTTT. Translated, it gives CASSLRTGGRYTEAFF.

The chain uses TRBV4-3 and TRBJ2-7, with D hard to call. The V end was cut by 1 base, the J end by 4 bases, with 11 bases between. The CDR3 length is 14 residues. Germline CDR1 is LGHNA and CDR2 is YSLEER. The chain's CDR3 is CASSQAYMSYEQYF. The CDR3 nucleotides are TGCGCCAGCAGCCAAGCGTATATGAGTTACGAGCAGTACTTC.

The chain couples TRBV6-5 to TRBJ1-5; 10 bases match TRBD1. The CDR3 is 15 residues long. Germline V gene sequence: CDR1 MNHEY, CDR2 SVGAGI. The J segment lost 3 bases and the V segment lost 6 bases, leaving 5 bases of the junction unmatched. The CDR3 coding sequence is TGTGCCAGCAGCTCCGGGACAGGGGACAATCAGCCCCAGCATTTT. Its translation is CASSSGTGDNQPQHF.

The chain employs TRBV20-1 and TRBJ2-5; D is ambiguous. Trimming shortened V by 7 bases and J by 5 bases, and 11 bases separated the two germline ends. In germline, CDR1 is DFQATT, CDR2 SNEGSKA (reference sequence). The CDR3 runs to 11 residues. CDR3 sequence reads: CSVLARETQYF. The CDR3 coding sequence is TGCAGTGTTCTGGCGAGGGAGACCCAGTACTTC.

There are many counts of this clone. The V call is TRBV14, the J call TRBJ1-6; 7 nucleotides match TRBD1. CDR1 is SGHDN and CDR2 is FVKESK in the germline V gene. This CDR3 has 16 residues. V gave up 4 bases and J gave up 6 bases; unmatched junction bases: 9. This CDR3 is CASSPFGQAVNSPLHF. The CDR3 DNA reads as TGTGCCAGCAGCCCGTTTGGACAGGCCGTTAATTCACCCCTCCACTTT.

This chain connects TRBV27 to TRBJ2-7; D is uncertain. CDR1 is MNHEY, CDR2 SMNVEV, per germline (reference sequence). V was clipped by 3 bases and J by 3 bases, with 12 bases between them. This CDR3 contains 14 residues. CDR3 protein: CASSFSQVNYEQYF. CDR3 DNA sequence: TGTGCCAGCAGTTTCAGCCAGGTGAACTACGAGCAGTACTTC.

The genes are TRBV2 and TRBJ1-4; possible D gene TRBD1, 5 bases. V lost 2 bases and J 3 bases, leaving 10 bases between the germline ends. Germline loops: CDR1 SNHLY, CDR2 FYNNEI. The CDR3 contains 15 residues. CDR3 protein: CASSESGRANEKLFF. The DNA of the CDR3 is TGTGCCAGCAGTGAAAGTGGCAGGGCTAATGAAAAACTGTTTTTT.

This chain connects TRBV5-1 to TRBJ1-2; possibly TRBD1 for D (5 bases). CDR1 and CDR2 (germline): SGHRS, YFSETQ. Trimming removed 0 bases from V and 7 bases from J, with 10 bases in between. The length of the CDR3 is 13 residues. The CDR3 region has the DNA TGCGCCAGCAGCTTGGGGGGGGATGCTGGCTACACCTTC. Translating gives CASSLGGDAGYTF. Filled out from reference TRBV5-1 and TRBJ1-2, the complete variable domain reads KAGVTQTPRYLIKTRGQQVTLSCSPISGHRSVSWYQQTPGQGLQFLFEYFSETQRNKGNFPGRFSGRQFSNSRSEMNVSTLELGDSALYLCASSLGGDAGYTFGSGTRLTVV.

The chain combines TRBV14 with TRBJ2-3; possible D gene TRBD1, 6 bases. CDR3 length: 15 residues. Germline V gives CDR1 SGHDN, CDR2 FVKESK. With 1 base removed from V and 2 bases from J, the gap between germline ends came to 10 bases. The CDR3 protein is CASSQGLGHTDTQYF. The CDR3 DNA is TGTGCCAGCAGCCAAGGTTTGGGACACACAGATACGCAGTATTTT. Supplemented by reference TRBV14 and TRBJ2-3, the full variable domain reads EAGVTQFPSHSVIEKGQTVTLRCDPISGHDNLYWYRRVMGKEIKFLLHFVKESKQDESGMPNNRFLAERTGGTYSTLKVQPAELEDSGVYFCASSQGLGHTDTQYFGPGTRLTVL.

The rearrangement uses TRBV7-3 and TRBJ2-3, with D uncertain. The V and J ends lost 0 bases and 2 bases respectively, with 3 bases between them. The V gene's germline CDR1 is SGHTA and CDR2 FQGTGA. This CDR3 comprises 13 residues. The CDR3 nucleotides read TGTGCCAGCAGCTTAACACACACAGATACGCAGTATTTT. Amino acid sequence: CASSLTHTDTQYF.

The table lists this clone with a count of one. V gene TRBV9 combines with J gene TRBJ2-1; tentative D call: TRBD1 (5 bases). Per the germline V gene, CDR1 is SGDLS and CDR2 is YYNGEE. The CDR3 spans 15 residues. V was trimmed by 0 bases and J by 3 bases, leaving 10 bases between them. The CDR3 protein is CASSVAGQGYNEQFF. The CDR3 bases are TGTGCCAGCAGCGTAGCAGGGCAGGGCTACAATGAGCAGTTCTTC.

This clone was counted a single time. The chain combines TRBV29-1 with TRBJ1-1, with a weak D call TRBD1 (6 bases). Between the trimmed V and J ends, which lost 7 bases and 1 base, there was a span of 10 bases. Germline CDR1 SQVTM, CDR2 ANQGSEA. The CDR3 is made up of 12 amino acids. CDR3 bases: TGCAGCGGAGGACAGACGAACACTGAAGCTTTCTTT. Translation: CSGGQTNTEAFF.

The V gene is TRBV30, the J gene TRBJ1-3; D is perhaps TRBD1 (6 bases). Between the trimmed V and J ends, which lost 7 bases and 0 bases, there was a span of 13 bases. The CDR3 length is 14 residues. Germline V lookup: CDR1 GTSNPN, CDR2 SVGIG (reference sequence). As DNA, the CDR3 is TGTGCCTCTGGGGGGGCAAGCTCTGGAAACACCATATATTTT. Translating gives CASGGASSGNTIYF.

The chain carries TRBV6-5 and TRBJ1-2; D call uncertain. The germline V gene has CDR1 MNHEY and CDR2 SVGAGI. This CDR3 is built from 13 residues. Trimming took 8 bases from V and 4 from J, leaving 14 bases between them. CDR3 amino acids: CASRAGIPYGYTF. CDR3 nucleotide sequence: TGTGCCAGCCGAGCGGGAATACCCTATGGCTACACCTTC.

V usage is TRBV30 and J usage is TRBJ2-7, with D perhaps matching TRBD2 (5 bases). The germline V gene encodes CDR1 GTSNPN and CDR2 SVGIG (reference sequence). This CDR3 is 14 amino acids long. V was clipped by 3 bases and J by 5 bases, with 17 bases between them. The CDR3 sequence: CAWSVGGGGNEQYF. CDR3 bases: TGTGCCTGGAGCGTAGGAGGTGGTGGGAACGAGCAGTACTTC.

In this sample, this clone turned up a few times. The rearrangement links TRBV2 to TRBJ2-7; 8 nucleotides agree with TRBD1. This CDR3 has 13 residues. From germline, CDR1 is SNHLY and CDR2 FYNNEI. V lost 5 bases to trimming and J lost 1 base; unmatched junction nucleotides: 1. CDR3 in DNA: TGTGCCAGCAGTCGGGACAGGTCCTACGAGCAGTACTTC. Its translation: CASSRDRSYEQYF.

V is TRBV19 and J is TRBJ2-7; 7 bases match TRBD1. This CDR3 region has 14 residues. V shed 4 bases and J 5 bases; nucleotides not matched to a gene: 8. CDR1 LNHDA and CDR2 SQIVND come from the germline V gene (reference sequence). The chain's CDR3 is CASSKTGNLHEQYF. The CDR3 bases are TGTGCCAGTAGTAAGACAGGGAATCTCCACGAGCAGTACTTC.

For the CDR3, the DNA is TGTGCCAGCAGCTTAGCGGGCCAGGGTAGTAATTCACCCCTCCACTTT. Translation: CASSLAGQGSNSPLHF. The chain has TRBV7-2 and TRBJ1-6; D is perhaps TRBD1 (5 bases). This CDR3 has 16 amino acids. Germline V gives CDR1 SGHTA, CDR2 FQGNSA. V was clipped by 0 bases and J by 6 bases, with 12 bases between them.

This sequence joins TRBV9 and TRBJ2-7, with 10 bases fitting TRBD1. The J segment lost 7 bases and the V segment lost 0 bases, leaving 4 bases of the junction unmatched. Germline V gene sequence: CDR1 SGDLS, CDR2 YYNGEE. The CDR3 loop spans 14 amino acids. CDR3 amino acids: CASSVVRTGGEQYF. For the CDR3, the DNA is TGTGCCAGCAGCGTAGTGAGGACAGGGGGAGAGCAGTACTTC.

CDR3 in amino acids: CASSLEGQSYGYTF. The CDR3 nucleotides are TGCGCCAGCAGCTTGGAAGGACAGTCGTATGGCTACACCTTC. The rearrangement joins TRBV5-1 to TRBJ1-2, with D possibly matching TRBD1 (6 bases). Germline loops: CDR1 SGHRS, CDR2 YFSETQ. The CDR3 contains 14 residues. V shed 0 bases and J shed 5 bases, with 11 bases lying between them.

The chain joins TRBV5-1 to TRBJ2-1; 8 positions agree with TRBD1. J lost 9 bases, V lost 5 bases, and 7 bases had no gene match. Germline-derived CDR1 and CDR2 are SGHRS and YFSETQ. The CDR3 is made up of 13 amino acids. The CDR3 reads CASSLGQGGEQFF. The CDR3 DNA sequence: TGCGCCAGCAGTTTAGGACAGGGAGGTGAGCAGTTCTTC.

V is TRBV5-1 and J is TRBJ2-7; the D gene is possibly TRBD1 (6 bases). The CDR3 runs 18 residues. Germline CDR1 SGHRS, CDR2 YFSETQ. Between the trimmed V and J ends, which lost 4 bases and 2 bases, there was a span of 25 bases. Here the CDR3 DNA reads TGCGCCAGCAGCCACCGACAGGACACAACCCGATCTACCTACGAGCAGTACTTC. Its translation: CASSHRQDTTRSTYEQYF.

CDR3 loop: CASSPQADRYTEAFF. The CDR3, as DNA: TGTGCCAGCAGCCCACAAGCGGATAGATACACTGAAGCTTTCTTT. The chain links TRBV7-2 to TRBJ1-1; D not certain. The CDR3 is made up of 15 amino acids. Trimming took 5 bases from V and 3 from J, leaving 16 bases between them. Germline assignment: CDR1 SGHTA and CDR2 FQGNSA.

This chain connects TRBV11-3 to TRBJ1-1; D is undetermined. Deletions cut 4 bases from V and 1 base from J, with 7 bases between. In germline, CDR1 is SGHNT, CDR2 YENEEA. The CDR3 has 13 residues. The CDR3 protein is CASSSQENTEAFF. The CDR3 DNA follows: TGTGCCAGCAGCTCACAAGAGAACACTGAAGCTTTCTTT.